Reported below is one TCR beta chain. Germline V CDR1 and CDR2: KGHSH, LQKENI. V lost 8 bases, J lost 6 bases, and 13 bases lay in between. The CDR3 totals 12 residues. The data are from a study of cytomegalovirus exposure and HLA in healthy donors. The wider study: Samples from HLA-typed donors yielded about 86 million unique TCRs in an early data release.

Donors in the study were healthy people who gave bone marrow. PCR used 60 Vbeta primers and 13 Jbeta primers. Data came from immunoSEQ multiplex PCR; TCRdb stores just in-frame clones and leaves some out. The table for this sample gives 85,000 to 90,000 clones. The J gene is TRBJ1-1, the V gene TRBV18, with D possibly being TRBD1 (6 bases). The receptor's source is a man in his forties or fifties in good health and CMV-seropositive. Sequencing was carried out using PBMCs. The CDR3 nucleotides are TGTGCCAGCACCCAGGACAGAGCTGAAGCTTTCTTT. Translation gives CASTQDRAEAFF.